These 28 T cell receptor beta chains were sequenced from one sample in a study of T cells in Graves' hyperthyroidism and ophthalmopathy. TCR beta CDR3 sequences were amplified from RNA transcripts. RT-PCR in the first round (using the HTBI primer set) targeted the TCR CDR3. TCRdb redid the calling of the multiplex PCR reads with MiXCR, one entry per CDR3 protein. The table records more than 500,000 distinct CDR3 sequences, roughly 15% of them present only once. The specimen sequenced was blood. The receptor set was obtained from a woman in her forties with Graves' hyperthyroidism.

J is TRBJ1-2 and V is TRBV5-5; tentative D call: TRBD1 (6 bases). This CDR3 contains 15 residues. Germline CDR1 is SGHKS and CDR2 is YYEKEE (reference sequence). The V gene lost 0 bases and the J gene lost 7 bases, with 16 bases spanning the gap. CDR3 bases: TGTGCCAGCAGCTTGGTTTGGGACACCCTTCTTGGCTACACCTTC. Translation gives CASSLVWDTLLGYTF. The full variable domain, with the rest looked up from reference TRBV5-5 and TRBJ1-2, is DAGVTQSPTHLIKTRGQQVTLRCSPISGHKSVSWYQQVLGQGPQFIFQYYEKEERGRGNFPDRFSARQFPNYSSELNVNALLLGDSALYLCASSLVWDTLLGYTFGSGTRLTVV.

The sample holds a few counts of this clonotype. The chain is built from TRBV29-1 and TRBJ2-1; 8 nucleotides match TRBD2. Per the germline V gene, CDR1 is SQVTM and CDR2 is ANQGSEA. The V and J ends lost 5 bases and 8 bases, in that order; junction bases with no gene match: 5. The CDR3 has 12 amino acids. The CDR3 coding sequence is TGCAGCGTTATCCCTAGCGGGCATGAGCAGTTCTTC. Translation: CSVIPSGHEQFF.

This clonotype has only a few counts. The rearrangement uses TRBV5-1 and TRBJ2-2; TRBD2 matches at 11 bases. The V and J ends lost 2 bases and 2 bases, in that order; junction bases with no gene match: 8. The CDR3 has 18 amino acids. Germline V gene lookup returns CDR1 SGHRS and CDR2 YFSETQ. In DNA form, the CDR3 reads TGCGCCAGCAGCTTCGATTTTAGCGGGAGGGCAAACACCGGGGAGCTGTTTTTT. It specifies CASSFDFSGRANTGELFF. The full variable domain, in which reference TRBV5-1 and TRBJ2-2 provide the parts outside the CDR3, is KAGVTQTPRYLIKTRGQQVTLSCSPISGHRSVSWYQQTPGQGLQFLFEYFSETQRNKGNFPGRFSGRQFSNSRSEMNVSTLELGDSALYLCASSFDFSGRANTGELFFGEGSRLTVL.

The chain recombines TRBV24-1 with TRBJ1-1; 8 positions agree with TRBD1. The trim removed 7 bases at V and 1 base at J, leaving 4 bases unmatched. The CDR3 loop spans 14 amino acids. Germline V gene lookup returns CDR1 KGHDR and CDR2 SFDVKD. CDR3 region: CATRSGGANTEAFF. DNA for the CDR3: TGTGCCACCAGATCAGGGGGCGCGAACACTGAAGCTTTCTTT.

At least ten counts were recorded for this clonotype. The chain employs TRBV19 and TRBJ1-2, with 9 bases aligning to TRBD1. Germline loops: CDR1 LNHDA, CDR2 SQIVND (reference sequence). This CDR3 contains 16 residues. J lost 2 bases, V lost 7 bases, and 11 bases had no gene match. The CDR3 sequence is CASKKPSGTGNYGYTF. CDR3 nucleotide sequence: TGTGCCAGTAAAAAGCCGTCAGGGACAGGGAACTATGGCTACACCTTC.

To note about this clonotype: A much more abundant neighbour one base away suggests this may be a read error. The rearrangement uses TRBV28 and TRBJ2-7, with 11 bases aligning to TRBD2. Germline CDR1 reads MDHEN; CDR2 reads SYDVKM. This CDR3 has 15 residues. The CDR3 loop is CACSVTSGRTYEQYF. The CDR3 DNA sequence: TGTGCCTGCAGTGTTACTAGCGGGAGAACCTACGAGCAGTACTTC.

Many counts were recorded for this clonotype. The CDR3 DNA follows: TGCAGTGCTAGTAGGACTAGTACAGATACGCAGTATTTT. Encoded protein: CSASRTSTDTQYF. V gene TRBV20-1 combines with J gene TRBJ2-3; TRBD2 matches 7 bases. The CDR3 totals 13 residues. Germline CDR1 DFQATT, CDR2 SNEGSKA (reference sequence). The junction had 3 bases not matched to a gene; V was cut back by 3 bases and J by 3 bases.

This clonotype appeared many times. This sequence joins TRBV5-1 and TRBJ2-2; 14 nucleotides match TRBD2. The CDR3 is 18 amino acids. The V gene end was trimmed by 4 bases and the J gene end by 6 bases; junction bases not matched to a gene: 11. Germline CDR1 reads SGHRS; CDR2 reads YFSETQ. The CDR3 loop is CASSPGLAGVGDAGELFF. Written as DNA, the CDR3 is TGCGCCAGCAGCCCGGGACTAGCGGGAGTAGGGGATGCCGGGGAGCTGTTTTTT.

Remarks on this clonotype: A read error may be the cause here, since a much bigger clone is one base away. This chain joins TRBV20-1 and TRBJ1-1; the D gene is possibly TRBD1 (6 bases). CDR1 is DFQATT and CDR2 is SNEGSKA in the germline V gene (reference sequence). This CDR3 is built from 15 residues. As DNA, the CDR3 is TGCGGTGCTAGAGACCCCAGGGGCGCGAACACTGAAGCTTTCTTT. Translated, it gives CGARDPRGANTEAFF.

This clonotype was counted many times. The chain has TRBV12-3 or TRBV12-4 and TRBJ1-1; 11 bases match TRBD1. The CDR3 sequence is 12 residues long. The V gene end was trimmed by 11 bases and the J gene end by 4 bases; junction bases not matched to a gene: 3. The CDR3 loop reads CAGQGASTEAFF. DNA of the CDR3: TGTGCCGGACAGGGGGCGTCCACTGAAGCTTTCTTT.

There are many counts of this clonotype. This chain joins TRBV28 and TRBJ2-7; 7 bases match TRBD1. The CDR3 runs 13 residues. Germline CDR1 and CDR2: MDHEN and SYDVKM. Trimming at V came to 2 bases and at J to 4 bases, leaving 2 bases not matched to a gene. In DNA form, the CDR3 reads TGTGCCAGCAGTTTAGACAGGGAGTACGAGCAGTACTTC. This gives the protein CASSLDREYEQYF.

J is TRBJ1-1 and V is TRBV5-1; D is possibly TRBD1 (6 bases). With 4 bases removed from V and 0 bases from J, the gap between germline ends came to 13 bases. This CDR3 has 15 amino acids. CDR1 and CDR2 from the germline V gene are SGHRS and YFSETQ. CDR3 sequence reads: CASSPGDTMNTEAFF. Here the CDR3 DNA reads TGCGCCAGCAGCCCGGGGGACACTATGAACACTGAAGCTTTCTTT.

The V gene is TRBV5-1, the J gene TRBJ2-6; D gene ambiguous. In germline, CDR1 is SGHRS, CDR2 YFSETQ. This CDR3 is built from 15 residues. Trimming shortened V by 2 bases and J by 0 bases, and 6 bases separated the two germline ends. CDR3 protein: CASSFGVSGANVLTF. In nucleotides, the CDR3 is TGCGCCAGCAGCTTTGGGGTCTCTGGGGCCAACGTCCTGACTTTC.

CDR3 nucleotide sequence: TGTGCCAGCGTGGGTAAGGCAAGCACAGATACGCAGTATTTT. It encodes CASVGKASTDTQYF. V gene TRBV28 combines with J gene TRBJ2-3; D not resolved. From germline, CDR1 is MDHEN and CDR2 SYDVKM. Trimming cost V 8 bases and J 0 bases, with 12 bases left between them. The CDR3 spans 14 residues.

This clonotype appeared a few times. Germline is not matched at one junction end, which may reflect a read error. The chain links TRBV28 to TRBJ2-7; D perhaps matches TRBD2 (6 bases). The V gene's germline CDR1 is MDHEN and CDR2 SYDVKM. This CDR3 spans 14 amino acids. CDR3 region: CASSLWDSAYEQYF. The CDR3 DNA reads as TGTGCCAGCAGTCTATGGGACTCCGCCTACGAGCAGTACTTC.

V is TRBV12-3 or TRBV12-4 and J is TRBJ2-7, with 11 bases lining up with TRBD2. The CDR3 is 14 residues long. Trimming cost V 5 bases and J 6 bases; bases outside gene matches: 6. The CDR3 reads CASSPFSGRAEQYF. The DNA of the CDR3 is TGTGCCAGCAGTCCCTTTAGCGGGAGGGCCGAGCAGTACTTC.

The genes are TRBV28 and TRBJ1-5; D is perhaps TRBD1 (5 bases). CDR1 and CDR2 from the germline V gene are MDHEN and SYDVKM. Trimming removed 7 bases at V and 3 bases at J, with 16 bases between. The CDR3 contains 15 residues. The CDR3 spells CASKGSTGYNQPQHF. The DNA of the CDR3 is TGTGCCAGCAAAGGTAGTACAGGCTACAATCAGCCCCAGCATTTT.

The chain links TRBV20-1 to TRBJ2-3; 7 bases match TRBD2. The CDR3 is 15 residues long. Germline V gene lookup returns CDR1 DFQATT and CDR2 SNEGSKA (reference sequence). V lost 5 bases and J lost 4; bases outside the gene matches: 12. Written as DNA, the CDR3 is TGCAGTGCTCGCTTCCCTGGCGGGAGATCAGATACGCAGTATTTT. Its translation is CSARFPGGRSDTQYF.

This clonotype was counted many times. The genes are TRBV29-1 and TRBJ2-5; 12 positions agree with TRBD2. J was trimmed by 4 bases and V by 5 bases; bases with no gene match: 5. This CDR3 spans 14 amino acids. Germline V lookup: CDR1 SQVTM, CDR2 ANQGSEA. CDR3 nucleotide sequence: TGCAGCGTTTCACTAGCGGGAGGCCGAGAGACCCAGTACTTC. It is translated as CSVSLAGGRETQYF.

This rearrangement joins TRBV20-1 to TRBJ2-7; 7 bases line up with TRBD2. This CDR3 is built from 12 residues. J lost 6 bases, V lost 2 bases, and 4 bases had no gene match. Looked up from germline, CDR1 is DFQATT and CDR2 is SNEGSKA (reference sequence). The CDR3 sequence: CSARQTSPEQYF. The CDR3 DNA follows: TGCAGTGCTAGACAGACTAGCCCCGAGCAGTACTTC.

This clonotype has a count of ten or more. The rearrangement links TRBV5-1 to TRBJ2-7; D is tentatively TRBD1 or TRBD2 (5 bases each). From germline, CDR1 is SGHRS and CDR2 YFSETQ. Between the trimmed V and J ends, which lost 4 bases and 9 bases, there was a span of 20 bases. The CDR3 spans 14 residues. The CDR3 loop reads CASSAGTNPFGQYF. CDR3 nucleotide sequence: TGCGCCAGCAGCGCCGGGACGAACCCTTTTGGGCAGTACTTC.

The rearrangement links TRBV5-6 to TRBJ1-1, with a possible D match to TRBD1 (5 bases). The CDR3 consists of 15 residues. Germline assignment: CDR1 SGHDT and CDR2 YYEEEE. V was pared by 0 bases and J by 3 bases, with 12 bases between. CDR3 DNA: TGTGCCAGCAGCTTGGATGGGCTGGGGGACACTGAAGCTTTCTTT. Translated, it gives CASSLDGLGDTEAFF.

On this clonotype: An end of the junction differs from the germline gene, which may be a read error. The genes are TRBV5-1 and TRBJ2-3; 10 bases line up with TRBD2. The CDR3 loop spans 18 amino acids. The germline CDR1 and CDR2 sequences are SGHRS and YFSETQ. The CDR3 is CAGSLDPASGRLTDTQYF. For the CDR3, the DNA is TGCGCCGGCAGCTTGGACCCGGCTAGCGGGAGATTAACAGATACGCAGTATTTT. Complete variable domain (other parts from reference TRBV5-1 and TRBJ2-3): KAGVTQTPRYLIKTRGQQVTLSCSPISGHRSVSWYQQTPGQGLQFLFEYFSETQRNKGNFPGRFSGRQFSNSRSEMNVSTLELGDSALYLCAGSLDPASGRLTDTQYFGPGTRLTVL.

This clonotype was observed a handful of times. The chain links TRBV7-9 to TRBJ2-1, with 7 bases that match TRBD2. The CDR3 contains 19 residues. From germline, CDR1 is SEHNR and CDR2 FQNEAQ (reference sequence). V trimming: 5 bases; J trimming: 0 bases; junction bases outside the gene matches: 16. CDR3 residues: CASSRWLAGPSLSYNEQFF. Here the CDR3 DNA reads TGTGCCAGCAGCCGCTGGTTAGCGGGCCCCTCACTCTCCTACAATGAGCAGTTCTTC. The full variable domain, completed using reference TRBV7-9 and TRBJ2-1, is DTGVSQNPRHKITKRGQNVTFRCDPISEHNRLYWYRQTLGQGPEFLTYFQNEAQLEKSRLLSDRFSAERPKGSFSTLEIQRTEQGDSAMYLCASSRWLAGPSLSYNEQFFGPGTRLTVL.

This clonotype has ten or more counts. This chain uses TRBV30 with TRBJ2-7; TRBD1 matches at 7 bases. V trimming: 1 base; J trimming: 3 bases; junction bases outside the gene matches: 3. The CDR3 runs to 13 residues. Germline CDR1 reads GTSNPN; CDR2 reads SVGIG (reference sequence). CDR3 region: CAWSAGQVYEQYF. The CDR3 DNA reads as TGTGCCTGGAGTGCCGGACAGGTCTACGAGCAGTACTTC.

This clonotype was counted at least ten times. The CDR3 DNA sequence: TGTGCCAGCAGCTTGGGATATGCCCATACAGAGGAAGCTTTCTTT. Its translation: CASSLGYAHTEEAFF. V gene TRBV11-2 combines with J gene TRBJ1-1; D ambiguous. This CDR3 comprises 15 residues. Trimming took off 3 bases at V and 8 bases at J, with 19 bases between the two ends. Looked up from germline, CDR1 is SGHAT and CDR2 is FQNNGV.

The chain uses TRBV19 and TRBJ2-7; 8 bases match TRBD1. The germline V gene encodes CDR1 LNHDA and CDR2 SQIVND (reference sequence). The CDR3 sequence is 15 residues long. Germline trimming cut 0 bases from V and 3 bases from J; bases unmatched to any gene: 4. CDR3 region: CASSIDWTGHYEQYF. In DNA form, the CDR3 reads TGTGCCAGTAGTATAGACTGGACAGGGCACTACGAGCAGTACTTC.

This clonotype was detected only a few times. The chain is built from TRBV6-5 and TRBJ1-2; D is unresolved. CDR3 length: 14 amino acids. V was pared by 4 bases and J by 13 bases, with 22 bases between. The germline CDR1 and CDR2 sequences are MNHEY and SVGAGI. The CDR3, as DNA: TGTGCCAGCAGTTCCTCTACTTTCGGGTCCCCGATCACCTTC. Translation: CASSSSTFGSPITF.